One sample yielded the 20 T cell receptor beta chains listed below, sequenced in a study of regulatory T cells in long-lasting Graves disease. The TCR beta library used iRepertoire HTBI primers with Arm-PCR amplification of CDR3. TCRdb analysed the multiplex PCR reads with MiXCR anew, one entry per CDR3 protein. The sample carries over 300,000 distinct CDR3 sequences, around 16% recorded once. The time point here: newly diagnosed GD, antithyroid drugs for less than 3 months. Preparation of the TCR library used RNA extracted from PBMCs. The material was peripheral blood mononuclear cells (PBMCs), obtained at new diagnosis, from a patient treated with antithyroid drugs. These receptors were taken from a female donor with Graves disease.

This clonotype has a count of ten or more. The rearrangement links TRBV30 to TRBJ2-5, with TRBD1 as a possible D gene (7 bases). V was trimmed by 0 bases and J by 5 bases, leaving 13 bases between them. The CDR3 consists of 14 residues. Germline V gives CDR1 GTSNPN, CDR2 SVGIG (reference sequence). In DNA, the CDR3 is TGTGCCTGGAGTGTAGGAGGGGGCTATGAGACCCAGTACTTC. Translation: CAWSVGGGYETQYF.

This chain uses TRBV28 with TRBJ1-2; D not certain. The V gene lost 3 bases and the J gene lost 4 bases, with 18 bases spanning the gap. The CDR3 is 16 residues long. Germline V lookup: CDR1 MDHEN, CDR2 SYDVKM. The CDR3: CASSFFSLVGSYGYTF. The CDR3 DNA sequence: TGTGCCAGCAGTTTTTTCTCGTTGGTCGGCTCCTATGGCTACACCTTC.

This clonotype was observed a few times. The gene calls are TRBV7-2 and TRBJ2-5; the D gene could be TRBD1 or TRBD2 (6 bases each). Germline values: CDR1 SGHTA, CDR2 FQGNSA. The CDR3 contains 14 residues. Trimming shortened V by 7 bases and J by 5 bases, and 17 bases separated the two germline ends. The CDR3 loop reads CASTPNGGGETQYF. The CDR3 DNA reads TGTGCCAGCACCCCCAACGGGGGCGGGGAGACCCAGTACTTC.

The V gene is TRBV10-3, the J gene TRBJ2-7; 8 bases map to TRBD2. Germline V CDR1 and CDR2: ENHRY, SYGVKD. V gave up 0 bases and J gave up 2 bases; unmatched junction bases: 12. This CDR3 has 18 amino acids. CDR3: CAISESGLAGRTTYEQYF. The CDR3 coding sequence is TGTGCCATCAGTGAGTCTGGGCTAGCGGGCCGGACTACCTACGAGCAGTACTTC.

This chain uses TRBV7-2 with TRBJ1-6; D not resolved. The germline gives CDR1 SGHTA, CDR2 FQGNSA. Deletions cut 7 bases from V and 8 bases from J, with 15 bases between. The CDR3 consists of 14 residues. The CDR3 here is CASTRTGYDSPLHF. CDR3 coding DNA: TGTGCCAGCACAAGGACCGGATATGATTCACCCCTCCACTTT.

The chain employs TRBV19 and TRBJ1-5, with D maybe TRBD1 (5 bases). This CDR3 is 13 amino acids long. With 5 bases removed from V and 8 bases from J, the gap between germline ends came to 13 bases. Germline assignment: CDR1 LNHDA and CDR2 SQIVND (reference sequence). Written as DNA, the CDR3 is TGTGCCAGTAGTTGGGCGGGGGGGGAGCCCCAGCATTTT. It specifies CASSWAGGEPQHF.

In this sample, this clonotype turned up a few times. The chain employs TRBV12-3 or TRBV12-4 and TRBJ1-1; D unclear. V was trimmed by 6 bases and J by 5 bases, leaving 16 bases between them. CDR3 length: 14 residues. The CDR3 is CASRTEIIGTEAFF. DNA of the CDR3: TGTGCCAGCAGAACAGAAATTATAGGGACTGAAGCTTTCTTT.

Note on this clonotype: A much more abundant neighbour one base away suggests this may be a read error. The chain combines TRBV24-1 with TRBJ1-3; D may be TRBD1 (5 bases). From germline, CDR1 is KGHDR and CDR2 SFDVKD. CDR3 length equals 15 residues. Trimming removed 4 bases from V and 2 bases from J, with 11 bases in between. In DNA form, the CDR3 reads TGTGCCACCAGTGACCAAGAGACAGCTGGAAACACCATATATTTT. It yields the protein CATSDQETAGNTIYF.

Note on this clonotype: This sequence may be a read error, since a much larger clone differs from it by one base. The chain has TRBV7-2 and TRBJ2-4, with 9 nucleotides matching TRBD1. The CDR3 has 16 amino acids. Trimming cost V 4 bases and J 3 bases; bases outside gene matches: 7. In germline, CDR1 is SGHTA, CDR2 FQGNSA. Written as DNA, the CDR3 is TGTACCAGCAGCTCCTCCGGGACAGGGATCAAAAACATTCAGTACTTC. Protein sequence: CTSSSSGTGIKNIQYF. Full variable domain (outside the CDR3, taken from reference TRBV7-2 and TRBJ2-4): GAGVSQSPSNKVTEKGKDVELRCDPISGHTALYWYRQSLGQGLEFLIYFQGNSAPDKSGLPSDRFSAERTGGSVSTLTIQRTQQEDSAVYLCTSSSSGTGIKNIQYFGAGTRLSVL.

This clonotype was seen ten or more times. The chain has TRBV7-6 and TRBJ2-1, with 9 bases matching TRBD2. CDR1 SGHVS and CDR2 FNYEAQ come from the germline V gene. This CDR3 spans 16 amino acids. V was pared by 0 bases and J by 0 bases, with 0 bases of the junction left unmatched. The CDR3 is CASSLASGGSYNEQFF. The CDR3 nucleotides read TGTGCCAGCAGCTTAGCTAGCGGGGGCTCCTACAATGAGCAGTTCTTC.

At least ten counts were recorded for this clonotype. This chain connects TRBV20-1 to TRBJ2-4; no clear D. CDR1 DFQATT and CDR2 SNEGSKA come from the germline V gene (reference sequence). V gave up 1 base and J gave up 1 base, with 5 bases separating them. This CDR3 is built from 13 residues. The CDR3 DNA reads TGCAGTGCTAGAGCAGCGGCCAAAAACATTCAGTACTTC. Its translation: CSARAAAKNIQYF.

The chain is built from TRBV7-9 and TRBJ1-3, with TRBD1 matching over 10 bases. J gave up 1 base and V 2 bases, and 8 bases lay outside the gene matches. This CDR3 has 18 residues. Germline V gives CDR1 SEHNR, CDR2 FQNEAQ (reference sequence). The CDR3 region is CASSLMGTGDLSGNTIYF. CDR3 coding DNA: TGTGCCAGCAGCTTAATGGGGACAGGGGATCTATCTGGAAACACCATATATTTT.

At least ten counts were recorded for this clonotype. The chain couples TRBV9 to TRBJ1-5; 10 nucleotides align to TRBD1. V was pared by 2 bases and J by 7 bases, with 15 bases of the junction left unmatched. Germline V gene data show CDR1 as SGDLS and CDR2 as YYNGEE. The CDR3 totals 18 residues. The CDR3 region is CASSVTPPGQGIRQPQHF. CDR3 coding DNA: TGTGCCAGCAGCGTCACCCCGCCGGGACAGGGGATACGGCAGCCCCAGCATTTT.

This clonotype was seen many times. The rearrangement joins TRBV27 to TRBJ2-7; the match to TRBD1 covers 8 bases. The CDR3 is 15 amino acids. Per germline, CDR1 MNHEY and CDR2 SMNVEV (reference sequence). V was pared by 2 bases and J by 6 bases, with 9 bases of the junction left unmatched. CDR3 region: CASSLPRDRGSEQYF. Written as DNA, the CDR3 is TGTGCCAGCAGTTTACCTCGTGACAGGGGCTCCGAGCAGTACTTC.

Many counts were recorded for this clonotype. The chain links TRBV2 to TRBJ1-2, with D possibly being TRBD1 (5 bases). Germline assignment: CDR1 SNHLY and CDR2 FYNNEI. V shed 5 bases and J shed 5 bases, with 12 bases lying between them. The CDR3 runs to 13 residues. The CDR3 nucleotides are TGTGCCAGCAGTACACCGCAGGGTTATGGCTACACCTTC. This gives the protein CASSTPQGYGYTF.

This clonotype was seen ten or more times. The chain carries TRBV11-2 and TRBJ1-1; TRBD1 is a possible D gene (6 bases). Germline CDR1 SGHAT, CDR2 FQNNGV. The CDR3 runs to 14 residues. Trimming took off 5 bases at V and 0 bases at J, with 10 bases between the two ends. The CDR3 DNA follows: TGTGCCAGCAGCGGGGGACAAGTGAACACTGAAGCTTTCTTT. It is translated as CASSGGQVNTEAFF. Variable domain in full (rest from reference TRBV11-2 and TRBJ1-1): EAGVAQSPRYKIIEKRQSVAFWCNPISGHATLYWYQQILGQGPKLLIQFQNNGVVDDSQLPKDRFSAERLKGVDSTLKIQPAKLEDSAVYLCASSGGQVNTEAFFGQGTRLTVV.

This clonotype has ten or more counts. V gene TRBV12-3 or TRBV12-4 combines with J gene TRBJ2-1; D is possibly TRBD2 (6 bases). The V and J ends lost 4 bases and 10 bases respectively, with 17 bases between them. The CDR3 sequence is 14 residues long. DNA for the CDR3: TGTGCCAGCAGTTCTTCATCCGGGAGAAACGAGCAGTTCTTC. This sequence encodes CASSSSSGRNEQFF.

In its sample, this clonotype was seen many times. This sequence joins TRBV5-1 and TRBJ2-3; D perhaps matches TRBD1 (6 bases). V lost 4 bases, J lost 3 bases, and 9 bases lay in between. The CDR3 length is 13 residues. The germline CDR1 and CDR2 sequences are SGHRS and YFSETQ. In DNA, the CDR3 is TGCGCCAGCAGCGGGGGCGGAACAGATACGCAGTATTTT. As protein: CASSGGGTDTQYF.

The CDR3 spells CASKGYYEQYF. In nucleotides, the CDR3 is TGTGCCAGCAAAGGGTACTACGAGCAGTACTTC. V usage is TRBV12-3 or TRBV12-4 and J usage is TRBJ2-7; D remains ambiguous. This CDR3 spans 11 amino acids. Trimming removed 7 bases at V and 3 bases at J, with 7 bases between.

The sample holds many counts of this clonotype. The chain employs TRBV2 and TRBJ1-2; D perhaps matches TRBD1 (5 bases). V was pared by 2 bases and J by 6 bases, with 10 bases between. Germline V gives CDR1 SNHLY, CDR2 FYNNEI. The CDR3 totals 13 residues. CDR3 loop: CASSETRENGYTF. In nucleotides, the CDR3 is TGTGCCAGCAGTGAAACCAGGGAGAATGGCTACACCTTC.